The entry that follows covers one T cell receptor (beta chain) sequence. This entry is derived from a study of CD8+ T cells in alopecia areata. The CDR3 covers 14 residues. Germline loops: CDR1 SQVTM, CDR2 ANQGSEA. The J segment lost 1 base and the V segment lost 6 bases, leaving 7 bases of the junction unmatched. cDNA prepared by RNA extraction and subsequent reverse transcription served as the template for sequencing. Produced via immunoSEQ multiplex PCR; TCRdb's table is partial and in-frame only. This table has approximately 150,000 clones, 55% appearing once. This sequence originates from a human donor in good health. Sequenced input: CD4+ T cells sorted from blood. The V call is TRBV29-1, the J call TRBJ2-7; TRBD1 matches 9 bases. The CDR3, as DNA: TGCAGCGTCGCACCGGGACAGGGTTCCTACGAGCAGTACTTC. It yields the protein CSVAPGQGSYEQYF.